These 30 T cell receptor beta chains came from one sample sequenced in a study of spatial heterogeneity in lung cancer. Noted time point: sample taken at primary tumor resection. TCRdb itself ran the 5' RACE reads through MiXCR, one entry per CDR3 protein. The sample has just under 450 distinct CDR3 sequences, 8% to 10% seen once. The specimen was normal lung tissue next to the tumor, collected at surgery. The origin of the receptors is a female donor with early-stage non-small cell lung cancer.

Only a few counts were recorded for this clonotype. The chain couples TRBV11-1 to TRBJ1-1; TRBD1 matches 10 bases. This CDR3 is 14 amino acids long. Germline CDR1 SGHAT, CDR2 FQDESV (reference sequence). V gave up 5 bases and J gave up 6 bases; unmatched junction bases: 6. Here the CDR3 reads CASSRGQGLPEAFF. The CDR3 coding sequence is TGTGCCAGCAGCCGGGGACAGGGGTTGCCTGAAGCTTTCTTT.

In its sample, this clonotype ranks as large. This chain connects TRBV29-1 to TRBJ2-5; no firm D call. Trimming stripped 7 bases from V and 5 bases from J, with 11 bases between. This CDR3 region has 11 residues. Germline V gives CDR1 SQVTM, CDR2 ANQGSEA. CDR3 region: CSGDLYETQYF. In nucleotides, the CDR3 is TGCAGCGGTGACTTGTACGAGACCCAGTACTTC.

This clonotype was seen repeatedly, ten times or more. The chain employs TRBV27 and TRBJ2-2, with D perhaps matching TRBD2 (5 bases). V was pared by 7 bases and J by 0 bases, with 12 bases between. Germline V gene data show CDR1 as MNHEY and CDR2 as SMNVEV (reference sequence). The CDR3 runs 15 residues. CDR3 region: CASNDYATNTGELFF. The CDR3 DNA reads TGTGCCAGCAACGACTACGCGACGAACACCGGGGAGCTGTTTTTT.

By frequency in the sample, this clonotype is large. The chain links TRBV27 to TRBJ2-2; TRBD1 matches 7 bases. Per the germline V gene, CDR1 is MNHEY and CDR2 is SMNVEV (reference sequence). J gave up 3 bases and V 5 bases, and 6 bases lay outside the gene matches. The CDR3 is made up of 15 amino acids. DNA of the CDR3: TGTGCCAGCAGTCCCTCACAGGGGTACACCGGGGAGCTGTTTTTT. Translated, it gives CASSPSQGYTGELFF.

This clonotype qualifies as medium-sized. This chain uses TRBV7-9 with TRBJ1-1; possibly TRBD1 for D (6 bases). CDR3 length: 15 residues. The germline V and J ends were trimmed by 5 bases and 3 bases, with 16 bases remaining between them. The germline CDR1 and CDR2 sequences are SEHNR and FQNEAQ (reference sequence). The CDR3 here is CASSSTAAGDTEAFF. DNA of the CDR3: TGTGCCAGCAGCAGCACCGCCGCAGGGGACACTGAAGCTTTCTTT. Combining the CDR3 with reference TRBV7-9 and TRBJ1-1 gives the whole variable domain DTGVSQNPRHKITKRGQNVTFRCDPISEHNRLYWYRQTLGQGPEFLTYFQNEAQLEKSRLLSDRFSAERPKGSFSTLEIQRTEQGDSAMYLCASSSTAAGDTEAFFGQGTRLTVV.

This clonotype ranks as hyperexpanded. The chain joins TRBV13 to TRBJ2-7; 8 bases line up with TRBD2. Germline CDR1 is PRHDT and CDR2 is FYEKMQ (reference sequence). The CDR3 is made up of 16 amino acids. J gave up 7 bases and V 5 bases, and 16 bases lay outside the gene matches. The CDR3 DNA reads as TGTGCCAGCAGCCCACTAGCGGACGGAGGGGTATATGAGCAGTACTTC. It codes for CASSPLADGGVYEQYF.

In its sample, this clonotype ranks as large. The chain joins TRBV29-1 to TRBJ1-2; D is unresolved. CDR1 is SQVTM, CDR2 ANQGSEA, per germline. This CDR3 is built from 13 residues. The V and J ends lost 3 bases and 4 bases respectively, with 12 bases between them. CDR3 residues: CSVDEENSYGYTF. The CDR3 coding sequence is TGCAGCGTTGATGAGGAGAACAGCTATGGCTACACCTTC.

The DNA for the CDR3 is TGCAGCGTTGAGGTTCCCCCGTATACGCAGTATTTT. Translated, it gives CSVEVPPYTQYF. The V gene is TRBV29-1, the J gene TRBJ2-3; no firm D call. The germline V gene has CDR1 SQVTM and CDR2 ANQGSEA. V was trimmed by 3 bases and J by 7 bases, leaving 11 bases between them. The CDR3 length is 12 residues.

Within the sample, this clonotype is large. The chain carries TRBV7-2 and TRBJ2-7; maybe TRBD2 (5 bases). This CDR3 spans 14 amino acids. Germline assignment: CDR1 SGHTA and CDR2 FQGNSA. V was clipped by 1 base and J by 3 bases, with 10 bases between them. The CDR3 coding sequence is TGTGCCAGCAGCTTAGTCGCCGGGAACTACGAGCAGTACTTC. Its translation is CASSLVAGNYEQYF.

This chain connects TRBV7-2 to TRBJ2-3; D may correspond to TRBD1 or TRBD2 (5 bases each). V dropped 5 bases and J dropped 4 bases, with 13 bases sitting between them. The CDR3 is made up of 14 amino acids. Germline V lookup: CDR1 SGHTA, CDR2 FQGNSA. CDR3 sequence reads: CASSRDRGADTQYF. The CDR3 DNA is TGTGCCAGCAGCCGGGACCGGGGAGCAGATACGCAGTATTTT.

In its sample, this clonotype is large (0.1 to 1%). The V and J genes are TRBV23-1 and TRBJ2-1, with 9 bases lining up with TRBD2. TRBV23-1 is designated an ORF whose function remains uncertain. The CDR3 extends over 16 amino acids. V trimming: 3 bases; J trimming: 7 bases; junction bases outside the gene matches: 10. CDR3: CASSQSAGGPRNEQFF. The CDR3 DNA reads as TGCGCCAGCAGTCAGAGCGCGGGAGGGCCGAGGAATGAGCAGTTCTTC.

In this sample, this clonotype is large. The chain links TRBV7-2 to TRBJ2-2; D unclear. Deletions cut 2 bases from V and 6 bases from J, with 7 bases between. Germline V gene lookup returns CDR1 SGHTA and CDR2 FQGNSA. The CDR3 runs 13 residues. In nucleotides, the CDR3 is TGTGCCAGCAGCTTAAGGGAATCCGGGGAGCTGTTTTTT. Residues: CASSLRESGELFF.

This clonotype is termed medium-sized. V is TRBV27 and J is TRBJ2-3; TRBD2 matches at 8 bases. The CDR3 loop spans 14 amino acids. Germline V gives CDR1 MNHEY, CDR2 SMNVEV (reference sequence). V lost 3 bases to trimming and J lost 3 bases; unmatched junction nucleotides: 2. The CDR3 loop is CASSFASGTDTQYF. The CDR3 DNA reads as TGTGCCAGCAGTTTTGCTAGCGGGACAGATACGCAGTATTTT.

This clonotype is categorized as hyperexpanded (1% or more). This chain joins TRBV4-2 and TRBJ2-5; no reliable D call. CDR1 and CDR2 from the germline V gene are LGHNA and YNFKEQ. The CDR3 contains 13 residues. The germline V and J ends were trimmed by 4 bases and 2 bases, with 8 bases remaining between them. CDR3 amino acids: CASSLSDQETQYF. CDR3 bases: TGTGCCAGCAGCCTGTCGGATCAAGAGACCCAGTACTTC.

Sample share makes this clonotype large. The chain links TRBV27 to TRBJ2-2, with 9 bases fitting TRBD2. The CDR3 consists of 15 residues. Trimming cost V 7 bases and J 4 bases; bases outside gene matches: 7. Germline V gives CDR1 MNHEY, CDR2 SMNVEV (reference sequence). In nucleotides, the CDR3 is TGTGCCAGCAAAAAGCTAGCGGGGTTCACCGGGGAGCTGTTTTTT. This codes for CASKKLAGFTGELFF.

By sample share, this clonotype is medium-sized. The gene calls are TRBV28 and TRBJ1-5; D perhaps matches TRBD1 (5 bases). The germline gives CDR1 MDHEN, CDR2 SYDVKM. This CDR3 has 14 amino acids. Trimming left V 3 bases short and J 3 bases short, with 9 bases between. The CDR3 DNA follows: TGTGCCAGCAGTTTCCGGGACTACAATCAGCCCCAGCATTTT. Protein sequence: CASSFRDYNQPQHF.

This clonotype was counted a few times. The chain is built from TRBV27 and TRBJ2-1; D possibly corresponds to TRBD2 (5 bases). Trimming stripped 3 bases from V and 8 bases from J, with 11 bases between. The germline gives CDR1 MNHEY, CDR2 SMNVEV (reference sequence). The CDR3 covers 13 residues. CDR3 in amino acids: CASSLGSIHEQFF. DNA for the CDR3: TGTGCCAGCAGTTTGGGGAGCATCCATGAGCAGTTCTTC.

This clonotype is labeled as medium-sized (0.01 to 0.1%). The chain combines TRBV19 with TRBJ2-2; no reliable D call. The germline V and J ends were trimmed by 1 base and 7 bases, with 13 bases remaining between them. CDR1 is LNHDA and CDR2 is SQIVND in the germline V gene (reference sequence). The CDR3 is 15 amino acids. For the CDR3, the DNA is TGTGCCAGTAGTATAGGACTCCGCTCGGGCGGGGAGCTGTTTTTT. Translated: CASSIGLRSGGELFF.

This clonotype is categorized as medium-sized. The chain uses TRBV9 and TRBJ2-7, with 7 nucleotides matching TRBD2. This CDR3 spans 12 amino acids. Trimming cost V 3 bases and J 6 bases; bases outside gene matches: 3. Germline loops: CDR1 SGDLS, CDR2 YYNGEE. The CDR3 DNA reads as TGTGCCAGCAGCGCAAGCGGGACCGAGCAGTACTTC. Protein sequence: CASSASGTEQYF.

Judged by abundance, this clonotype is large. This CDR3 is CASSQGRGPNTEAFF. The CDR3 DNA follows: TGTGCCAGCTCCCAAGGGAGGGGACCGAACACTGAAGCTTTCTTT. The chain links TRBV18 to TRBJ1-1, with a tentative D call TRBD1 (5 bases). Germline values: CDR1 KGHSH, CDR2 LQKENI. Between the trimmed V and J ends, which lost 6 bases and 1 base, there was a span of 15 bases. This CDR3 has 15 residues.

This clonotype was seen a handful of times. The chain has TRBV29-1 and TRBJ1-1; 9 bases fit TRBD1. The germline gives CDR1 SQVTM, CDR2 ANQGSEA. With V trimmed by 5 bases and J by 7 bases, 8 bases remained unmatched. The CDR3 has 13 residues. The CDR3 protein is CSVQGTGRNEAFF. DNA for the CDR3: TGCAGCGTTCAAGGGACAGGGAGGAATGAAGCTTTCTTT.

This clonotype counts as medium-sized. This chain connects TRBV28 to TRBJ2-3, with TRBD2 identical over 10 bases. Germline CDR1 reads MDHEN; CDR2 reads SYDVKM. The CDR3 is 17 residues long. V lost 2 bases, J lost 8 bases, and 13 bases stayed unmatched. The CDR3, as DNA: TGTGCCAGCAGTTTAACCCCTCTAGCGGGAGAGCGGAGTACGCAGTATTTT. The encoded protein is CASSLTPLAGERSTQYF. The whole variable domain, filled in from reference TRBV28 and TRBJ2-3, reads DVKVTQSSRYLVKRTGEKVFLECVQDMDHENMFWYRQDPGLGLRLIYFSYDVKMKEKGDIPEGYSVSREKKERFSLILESASTNQTSMYLCASSLTPLAGERSTQYFGPGTRLTVL.

This clonotype has a count of ten or more. V usage is TRBV29-1 and J usage is TRBJ1-2; possibly TRBD1 for D (5 bases). Deletions cut 7 bases from V and 4 bases from J, with 13 bases between. The CDR3 loop spans 12 amino acids. From germline, CDR1 is SQVTM and CDR2 ANQGSEA. This CDR3 reads CSDMTVTYGYTF. CDR3 in DNA: TGCAGCGATATGACAGTGACCTATGGCTACACCTTC.

This clonotype is classed as large. V and J are TRBV12-3 or TRBV12-4 and TRBJ2-6, with a weak D call TRBD2 (6 bases). The V gene lost 3 bases and the J gene lost 2 bases, with 8 bases spanning the gap. CDR3 length equals 15 residues. This CDR3 is CASSLGGAGANVLTF. In nucleotides, the CDR3 is TGTGCCAGCAGTTTGGGGGGAGCTGGGGCCAACGTCCTGACTTTC.

This clonotype is termed large. CDR3 amino acids: CASSTGTGINQPQHF. CDR3 nucleotide sequence: TGTGCCAGCAGTACCGGGACAGGAATCAATCAGCCCCAGCATTTT. The rearrangement links TRBV5-5 to TRBJ1-5, with 8 nucleotides matching TRBD1. The trim removed 5 bases at V and 3 bases at J, leaving 7 bases unmatched. Germline-derived CDR1 and CDR2 are SGHKS and YYEKEE (reference sequence). The CDR3 runs 15 residues.

This clonotype is large in the sample. The rearrangement uses TRBV2 and TRBJ2-3; D tentatively fits TRBD1 or TRBD2 (5 bases each). The CDR3 consists of 12 residues. Germline V gene sequence: CDR1 SNHLY, CDR2 FYNNEI. V was shortened by 9 bases and J by 4 bases, with 11 bases between the two germline ends. The CDR3 region has the DNA TGTGCCAGTACCCAGGGACCAGATACGCAGTATTTT. Translated: CASTQGPDTQYF.

Within the sample, this clonotype is large. The rearrangement uses TRBV5-1 and TRBJ2-7; D not certain. V was trimmed by 4 bases and J by 4 bases, leaving 9 bases between them. Germline assignment: CDR1 SGHRS and CDR2 YFSETQ. This CDR3 spans 12 amino acids. The CDR3 here is CASSATSYEQYF. CDR3 coding DNA: TGCGCCAGCAGCGCGACTTCGTACGAGCAGTACTTC.

By sample fraction, this clonotype is medium-sized. This rearrangement joins TRBV27 to TRBJ1-1; D is perhaps TRBD1 (5 bases). V lost 7 bases and J 4 bases, leaving 19 bases between the germline ends. Germline CDR1 is MNHEY and CDR2 is SMNVEV (reference sequence). This CDR3 comprises 15 residues. The CDR3 here is CASTKSDRGSTEAFF. The CDR3 nucleotides are TGTGCCAGCACCAAATCCGACCGGGGGTCCACTGAAGCTTTCTTT.

By sample fraction, this clonotype is large. V usage is TRBV27 and J usage is TRBJ2-7; D tentatively fits TRBD1 or TRBD2 (5 bases each). The CDR3 length is 14 residues. Trimming left V 3 bases short and J 2 bases short, with 11 bases between. From germline, CDR1 is MNHEY and CDR2 SMNVEV (reference sequence). The CDR3 coding sequence is TGTGCCAGCAGTTTCGGGGCTCGCCCCTACGAGCAGTACTTC. It codes for CASSFGARPYEQYF.

The chain recombines TRBV7-3 with TRBJ2-1; 8 bases map to TRBD2. The germline V gene encodes CDR1 SGHTA and CDR2 FQGTGA. The CDR3 has 16 residues. V was pared by 1 base and J by 7 bases, with 9 bases of the junction left unmatched. For the CDR3, the DNA is TGTGCCAGCAGCTTAATAGCGGGGAATTATAAAAATGAGCAGTTCTTC. The encoded protein is CASSLIAGNYKNEQFF.